Here is one T cell receptor beta chain with its context. Antigen specificity is unknown. The study isolated at least 6.5 million PBMCs from each sample. A second PCR, run for roughly 7 to 11 cycles, used a sample-barcoded 5' primer plus a J-beta primer mix. TCRdb processed the 5' RACE reads anew with MiXCR; each CDR3 protein has one entry. The top ten clones hold about 14% of a sample with roughly 680,000 distinct CDR3 sequences, over 40% of them seen once. This sample is drawn from a study of blood T cells in healthy people across ages. Overall study context: With template switching, about one barcoded beta molecule was captured per two T cells.

The CDR3 sequence is 15 residues long. V gave up 10 bases and J gave up 4 bases; unmatched junction bases: 9. CDR1 and CDR2 from the germline V gene are KGHDR and SFDVKD. Findings and caveats of the study: Naive T cell percentage showed a strong correlation with TCR beta diversity. Roughly linear declines in TCR beta diversity per million T cells occurred with age.

The chain links TRBV24-1 to TRBJ2-2; 9 nucleotides line up with TRBD1. The sequenced sample was blood. This TCR derives from a woman over 75 in good health. In DNA form, the CDR3 reads TGTGCCACTTCGGGACAGGGAACGAGCACCGGGGAGCTGTTTTTT. Its protein is CATSGQGTSTGELFF.